This T cell receptor beta chain is from a study of T cell responses to AZD1222 COVID-19 vaccine. General study findings and limits: Targets within unmutated variant regions were reportedly found for nearly half of spike-specific TCRs.

Profiled with immunoSEQ multiplex PCR; TCRdb holds only in-frame clones, not every one. The data show more than 100,000 clones, roughly 91% seen once. To note about this clone: What it recognizes is unknown.

The sequence derives from an adult in good health. Sequenced here: peripheral blood, sampled on day 0 of AZD1222 vaccination.

CDR3 loop: CASSQGISVGLRDTQYF. The CDR3 DNA reads TGCGCCAGCAGCCAAGGTATAAGCGTGGGGTTGAGAGATACGCAGTATTTT. The chain employs TRBV4-1 and TRBJ2-3; D uncertain. The CDR3 is made up of 17 amino acids. The ends were cut back, 1 base at V and 5 bases at J, with 19 bases in the middle. Germline CDR1 and CDR2: MGHRA and YSYEKL.